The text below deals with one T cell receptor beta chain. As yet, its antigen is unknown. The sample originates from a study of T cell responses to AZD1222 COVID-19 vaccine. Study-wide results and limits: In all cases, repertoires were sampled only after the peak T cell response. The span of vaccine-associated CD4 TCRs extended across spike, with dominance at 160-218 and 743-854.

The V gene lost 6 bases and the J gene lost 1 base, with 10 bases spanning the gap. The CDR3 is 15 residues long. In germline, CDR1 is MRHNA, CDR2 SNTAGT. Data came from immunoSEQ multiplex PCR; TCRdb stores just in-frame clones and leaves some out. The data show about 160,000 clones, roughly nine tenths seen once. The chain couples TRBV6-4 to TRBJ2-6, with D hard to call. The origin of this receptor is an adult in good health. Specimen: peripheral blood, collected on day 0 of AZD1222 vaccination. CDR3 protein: CASSPLGSGANVLTF. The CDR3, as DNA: TGTGCCAGCAGCCCCCTAGGGTCTGGGGCCAACGTCCTGACTTTC.